This entry lists 7 T cell receptor beta chains sequenced from one sample in a study of response to subunit inactivated influenza vaccine. One entry per CDR3 protein results from TCRdb running MiXCR on the RT-PCR reads. The data contain about 650,000 distinct CDR3 sequences, 15% to 18% of them singletons. Sequencing was performed on PBMCs from blood, taken 11 to 12 days after vaccination. The source of these receptors is a man aged 50 or older who received an inactivated influenza vaccine.

This sequence joins TRBV15 and TRBJ2-5; D unclear. V was pared by 1 base and J by 2 bases, with 5 bases between. Germline values: CDR1 LNHNV, CDR2 YYDKDF (reference sequence). CDR3 length: 13 amino acids. This chain's CDR3 is CATSRVQQETQYF. The CDR3 coding sequence is TGTGCCACCAGCAGAGTCCAGCAAGAGACCCAGTACTTC.

The table lists this clonotype with a few counts. The rearrangement links TRBV7-9 to TRBJ2-1; D is unclear. The CDR3 has 13 residues. Germline V lookup: CDR1 SEHNR, CDR2 FQNEAQ (reference sequence). V lost 1 base to trimming and J lost 9 bases, with 10 bases between them. CDR3 region: CASSLDLSGEQFF. CDR3 DNA sequence: TGTGCCAGCAGCTTAGATCTTTCCGGTGAGCAGTTCTTC.

This clonotype was picked up many times. The V and J genes are TRBV5-1 and TRBJ2-1; the D is unclear. The V gene lost 1 base and the J gene lost 2 bases, with 7 bases spanning the gap. CDR3 length: 14 amino acids. CDR1 and CDR2 from the germline V gene are SGHRS and YFSETQ. For the CDR3, the DNA is TGCGCCAGCAGCTTGAGCGCAGCCTACAATGAGCAGTTCTTC. Translated: CASSLSAAYNEQFF.

The V and J genes are TRBV6-5 and TRBJ2-5; 8 bases match TRBD1. This CDR3 contains 15 residues. V was clipped by 0 bases and J by 3 bases; unmatched bases: 3. Germline-derived CDR1 and CDR2 are MNHEY and SVGAGI. CDR3: CASSYSGTGEETQYF. For the CDR3, the DNA is TGTGCCAGCAGTTACTCCGGGACAGGAGAAGAGACCCAGTACTTC.

The chain is built from TRBV12-3 or TRBV12-4 and TRBJ2-7, with TRBD1 matching over 8 bases. This CDR3 comprises 14 residues. With 5 bases clipped from V and 6 bases from J, the junction kept 9 bases outside the gene matches. Here the CDR3 reads CASSLSGQGGEQYF. In nucleotides, the CDR3 is TGTGCCAGCAGTCTCTCCGGACAGGGAGGCGAGCAGTACTTC.

This clonotype was observed a few times. V gene TRBV6-2 or TRBV6-3 combines with J gene TRBJ2-3; D not resolved. Germline loops: CDR1 MNHEY, CDR2 SVGEGT. The CDR3 has 15 residues. Trimming left V 2 bases short and J 2 bases short, with 11 bases between. DNA for the CDR3: TGTGCCAGCAGTTACAGTATCGACCCCACAGATACGCAGTATTTT. Translation: CASSYSIDPTDTQYF.

This clonotype was counted only a few times. This chain joins TRBV10-3 and TRBJ2-7; 15 bases map to TRBD2. CDR3 length: 16 residues. Per germline, CDR1 ENHRY and CDR2 SYGVKD. V dropped 8 bases and J dropped 0; count of bases not matched to a gene: 5. CDR3 protein: CAISGTSGGPSYEQYF. The CDR3 DNA sequence: TGTGCCATCTCCGGGACTAGCGGGGGGCCCTCCTACGAGCAGTACTTC.